One and the same sample provided the 13 T cell receptor beta chains below, sequenced in a study of blood T cell repertoires in COVID-19. Generated by immunoSEQ multiplex PCR, the TCRdb table keeps only in-frame clones and is missing some. The sample contains about 150,000 clones, approximately 91% of which appear only once. Material for sequencing was peripheral blood. Every receptor here comes from a woman between 65 and 79 years old with acute or convalescent COVID-19.

The chain couples TRBV19 to TRBJ1-2; tentatively, D is TRBD1 (5 bases). The V end was cut by 4 bases, the J end by 2 bases, with 11 bases between. Germline CDR1 is LNHDA and CDR2 is SQIVND (reference sequence). This CDR3 spans 14 amino acids. The CDR3 sequence: CASSRGRVNYGYTF. For the CDR3, the DNA is TGTGCCAGTAGTAGGGGCAGGGTCAACTATGGCTACACCTTC.

The rearrangement joins TRBV18 to TRBJ1-6; TRBD1 is a possible D gene (6 bases). With 0 bases removed from V and 7 bases from J, the gap between germline ends came to 10 bases. This CDR3 region has 15 residues. In germline, CDR1 is KGHSH, CDR2 LQKENI. CDR3 protein: CASSPPGQLNSPLHF. The CDR3 DNA is TGTGCCAGCTCACCACCGGGACAACTAAATTCACCCCTCCACTTT.

With respect to this clone: One end of the junction does not line up with germline, which may come from a read error. The chain links TRBV7-7 to TRBJ1-1; 7 bases are shared with TRBD1. Germline assignment: CDR1 SSHAT and CDR2 FNYEAQ (reference sequence). The CDR3 spans 15 residues. CDR3 in DNA: TGTGCTAGCAGCGAACGACAGGGCATGAACACTGAAGCTTTCTTT. Translated: CASSERQGMNTEAFF.

This sequence joins TRBV7-9 and TRBJ2-5; the D gene is possibly TRBD2 (7 bases). This CDR3 is 15 amino acids long. Trimming took off 5 bases at V and 5 bases at J, with 18 bases between the two ends. Germline V gives CDR1 SEHNR, CDR2 FQNEAQ (reference sequence). CDR3 sequence: CASSPRAGAWETQYF. DNA for the CDR3: TGTGCCAGCAGCCCGAGGGCGGGGGCGTGGGAGACCCAGTACTTC.

This clone appeared once. The CDR3 protein is CAISDSSGNTIYF. The CDR3 nucleotides read TGTGCCATCAGTGACAGCTCTGGAAACACCATATATTTT. The chain couples TRBV10-3 to TRBJ1-3, with D uncertain. V lost 3 bases to trimming and J lost 0 bases, with 3 bases between them. CDR3 length: 13 amino acids. Germline assignment: CDR1 ENHRY and CDR2 SYGVKD.

The rearrangement joins TRBV7-9 to TRBJ2-5, with 10 nucleotides matching TRBD1. Germline CDR1 SEHNR, CDR2 FQNEAQ (reference sequence). There are 16 residues in the CDR3. Losses at the gene ends were 4 bases for V and 0 bases for J; bases not matched to a gene: 5. The CDR3 sequence: CASSSGDRGHQETQYF. The DNA for the CDR3 is TGTGCCAGCAGCTCCGGGGACAGGGGTCACCAAGAGACCCAGTACTTC.

The chain couples TRBV9 to TRBJ2-3; 8 bases map to TRBD1. V lost 4 bases to trimming and J lost 1 base; unmatched junction nucleotides: 11. CDR3 size: 17 residues. CDR1 SGDLS and CDR2 YYNGEE come from the germline V gene. Written as DNA, the CDR3 is TGTGCCAGCAGCCCTTTACCAGGGGGCTGGGGCACAGATACGCAGTATTTT. It translates to CASSPLPGGWGTDTQYF. Based on the CDR3 plus reference TRBV9 and TRBJ2-3, the full variable domain is DSGVTQTPKHLITATGQRVTLRCSPRSGDLSVYWYQQSLDQGLQFLIQYYNGEERAKGNILERFSAQQFPDLHSELNLSSLELGDSALYFCASSPLPGGWGTDTQYFGPGTRLTVL.

V is TRBV19 and J is TRBJ1-1; 7 bases are shared with TRBD1. V was clipped by 3 bases and J by 3 bases; unmatched bases: 4. Germline assignment: CDR1 LNHDA and CDR2 SQIVND (reference sequence). CDR3 size: 14 residues. The DNA of the CDR3 is TGTGCCAGTAGTATCCGACAGGGATACACTGAAGCTTTCTTT. Translated: CASSIRQGYTEAFF.

This clone occurred once. The V gene is TRBV7-2, the J gene TRBJ1-2; TRBD1 matches at 9 bases. The CDR3 covers 15 residues. The germline gives CDR1 SGHTA, CDR2 FQGNSA. V lost 5 bases, J lost 4 bases, and 8 bases stayed unmatched. CDR3 coding DNA: TGTGCCAGCAGCGAACAGGGGGCGCCTAGCTATGGCTACACCTTC. Its translation is CASSEQGAPSYGYTF.

The V and J genes are TRBV11-2 and TRBJ1-6; 9 bases match TRBD1. The ends lost 5 bases at V and 10 bases at J; junction bases unmatched: 6. Germline CDR1 is SGHAT and CDR2 is FQNNGV. This CDR3 spans 14 amino acids. The CDR3 sequence: CASSPGTGWSPLHF. The CDR3 bases are TGTGCCAGCAGCCCCGGGACAGGGTGGTCACCCCTCCACTTT.

This chain connects TRBV10-1 to TRBJ1-1; D perhaps matches TRBD1 (6 bases). Germline V gene data show CDR1 as WNHNN and CDR2 as SYGVQD (reference sequence). With 4 bases removed from V and 10 bases from J, the gap between germline ends came to 13 bases. The length of the CDR3 is 12 residues. CDR3: CASSGDNFGAFF. The CDR3 coding sequence is TGCGCCAGCAGTGGGGACAACTTTGGAGCTTTCTTT.

V gene TRBV18 combines with J gene TRBJ1-1; no clear D. The CDR3 contains 13 residues. The ends were cut back, 1 base at V and 7 bases at J, with 10 bases in the middle. Germline CDR1 is KGHSH and CDR2 is LQKENI. The DNA of the CDR3 is TGTGCCAGCTCACCACTTCTCGGTTTTGAAGCTTTCTTT. Translation: CASSPLLGFEAFF.

CDR3: CASSNSAGRLGTGELFF. The CDR3, as DNA: TGTGCCAGTAGTAATTCTGCGGGACGGCTGGGCACCGGGGAGCTGTTTTTT. This chain joins TRBV19 and TRBJ2-2; TRBD2 might be the D (6 bases). CDR1 and CDR2 (germline): LNHDA, SQIVND (reference sequence). CDR3 size: 17 residues. The V end was cut by 4 bases, the J end by 4 bases, with 19 bases between.